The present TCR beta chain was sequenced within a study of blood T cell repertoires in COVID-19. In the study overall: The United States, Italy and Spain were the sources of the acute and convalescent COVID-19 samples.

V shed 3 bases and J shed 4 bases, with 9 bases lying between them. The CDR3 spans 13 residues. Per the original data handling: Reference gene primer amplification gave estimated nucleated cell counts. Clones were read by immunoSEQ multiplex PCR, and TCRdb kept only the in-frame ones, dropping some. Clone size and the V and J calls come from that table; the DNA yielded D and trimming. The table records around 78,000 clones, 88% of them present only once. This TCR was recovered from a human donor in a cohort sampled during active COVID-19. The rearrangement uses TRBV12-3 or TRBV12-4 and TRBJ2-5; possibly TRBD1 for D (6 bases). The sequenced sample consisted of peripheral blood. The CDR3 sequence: CASSLGTTETQYF. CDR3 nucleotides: TGTGCCAGCAGTTTGGGGACAACAGAGACCCAGTACTTC.